The 21 T cell receptor beta chains given below trace back to one sample, sequenced in a study of T cell repertoires in cytomegalovirus infection. TCRdb used MiXCR to reprocess the reads, holding one entry per CDR3 protein. This sample has 800,000 to 950,000 distinct CDR3 sequences, with about 30% found just once. No antigen has been assigned to these receptors. The sample was cultured CD8+ T cells from PBMCs, taken from culture after CMV antigen stimulation. The receptors shown here come from a human donor in good health (CMV status not recorded). Some clones in this sample may be carry-over from other donors' samples.

The chain combines TRBV27 with TRBJ2-3; the D gene could be TRBD1 or TRBD2 (5 bases each). The CDR3 has 15 amino acids. Germline V gene data show CDR1 as MNHEY and CDR2 as SMNVEV (reference sequence). V dropped 0 bases and J dropped 3 bases, with 10 bases sitting between them. The CDR3 region has the DNA TGTGCCAGCAGTTTATCGGGGGTTCAGACAGATACGCAGTATTTT. Translating gives CASSLSGVQTDTQYF.

About this clonotype: Possible read error: a much larger clone is one base away. This rearrangement joins TRBV7-6 to TRBJ2-1; 7 bases align to TRBD1. Germline V CDR1 and CDR2: SGHVS, FNYEAQ. The CDR3 is 15 amino acids. V lost 0 bases to trimming and J lost 8 bases; unmatched junction nucleotides: 7. The CDR3 region has the DNA TGTGCCAGCAGCTTAGCCAGCGAGGGGGCCGATGAGCAGTTCTTC. Its translation: CASSLASEGADEQFF.

This clonotype was recorded a few times. The rearrangement links TRBV6-6 to TRBJ1-1; D is ambiguous. This CDR3 has 14 amino acids. Per germline, CDR1 MNHNY and CDR2 SVGAGI (reference sequence). V dropped 2 bases and J dropped 3 bases, with 10 bases sitting between them. CDR3 DNA: TGTGCCAGCAGTTACAGTGTCGGGGACACTGAAGCTTTCTTT. It translates to CASSYSVGDTEAFF.

This clonotype was detected many times. The V and J genes are TRBV24-1 and TRBJ2-3; TRBD2 aligns across 10 bases. The CDR3 contains 16 residues. V lost 3 bases, J lost 7 bases, and 9 bases stayed unmatched. Per germline, CDR1 KGHDR and CDR2 SFDVKD. The CDR3 DNA reads as TGTGCCACCAGTGATCCCTCAAGCGGGGGGGCTTATACGCAGTATTTT. Residues: CATSDPSSGGAYTQYF.

This clonotype was picked up one time. This could be a read error, since a much larger clone is one nucleotide away. This rearrangement joins TRBV7-9 to TRBJ1-2, with a possible D match to TRBD1 (6 bases). CDR3 length: 14 amino acids. CDR1 and CDR2 (germline): SEHNR, FQNEAQ (reference sequence). Here the CDR3 DNA reads TGTGTCAGCAGCTTAGGGGGTCTGAACTATGGCTACACCTTC. This encodes CVSSLGGLNYGYTF.

There are a few counts of this clonotype. This sequence joins TRBV7-8 and TRBJ1-1; TRBD1 matches 8 bases. The ends lost 3 bases at V and 5 bases at J; junction bases unmatched: 8. Germline CDR1 is SGHVS and CDR2 is FQNEAQ. The CDR3 is 15 amino acids. The DNA of the CDR3 is TGTGCCAGCAGCTTTAGTCTGGGACAGGTTACTGAAGCTTTCTTT. It encodes CASSFSLGQVTEAFF. The full variable domain, in which reference TRBV7-8 and TRBJ1-1 provide the parts outside the CDR3, is GAGVSQSPRYKVAKRGQDVALRCDPISGHVSLFWYQQALGQGPEFLTYFQNEAQLDKSGLPSDRFFAERPEGSVSTLKIQRTQQEDSAVYLCASSFSLGQVTEAFFGQGTRLTVV.

This clonotype was observed once. V usage is TRBV9 and J usage is TRBJ2-1, with D possibly being TRBD1 (5 bases). This CDR3 comprises 15 residues. Trimming pared 6 bases from V and 2 bases from J, leaving 15 bases between. Germline V gene data show CDR1 as SGDLS and CDR2 as YYNGEE. CDR3 sequence reads: CASTAQGNAYNEQFF. The CDR3 DNA reads as TGTGCCAGCACCGCTCAGGGTAACGCCTACAATGAGCAGTTCTTC.

The V call is TRBV6-6, the J call TRBJ1-5; D unclear. Germline CDR1 and CDR2: MNHNY and SVGAGI (reference sequence). The V and J ends lost 0 bases and 1 base respectively, with 10 bases between them. The CDR3 sequence is 16 residues long. The CDR3 protein is CASSYSVGQSNQPQHF. CDR3 DNA: TGTGCCAGCAGTTACTCGGTAGGTCAAAGCAATCAGCCCCAGCATTTT.

The rearrangement uses TRBV24-1 and TRBJ2-2, with D perhaps given as TRBD1 or TRBD2 (5 bases each). Germline V CDR1 and CDR2: KGHDR, SFDVKD. There are 16 residues in the CDR3. V lost 0 bases, J lost 5 bases, and 12 bases lay in between. In DNA, the CDR3 is TGTGCCACCAGTGATTTGATAGGGGACGGAACCGGGGAGCTGTTTTTT. It is translated as CATSDLIGDGTGELFF.

The V and J genes are TRBV19 and TRBJ1-1, with a possible D match to TRBD1 (5 bases). Trimming took 5 bases from V and 4 from J, leaving 20 bases between them. Germline values: CDR1 LNHDA, CDR2 SQIVND (reference sequence). The CDR3 sequence is 16 residues long. CDR3 protein: CASSPASSGFSTEAFF. Here the CDR3 DNA reads TGTGCCAGTAGTCCCGCCTCTTCAGGGTTCTCCACTGAAGCTTTCTTT.

With regard to this clonotype: The junction and the germline gene differ at one end; a read error may be behind it. This CDR3 is CASSLVVGRGGKLFF. The CDR3 nucleotides are TGCGCCAGCAGTTTGGTTGTGGGCCGGGGAGGAAAACTGTTTTTT. The chain recombines TRBV5-1 with TRBJ1-4; D is ambiguous. Germline lookup yields CDR1 SGHRS and CDR2 YFSETQ. The CDR3 spans 15 residues.

This clonotype was picked up many times. The chain has TRBV7-6 and TRBJ2-6; D not resolved. The germline CDR1 and CDR2 sequences are SGHVS and FNYEAQ. The CDR3 is 15 residues long. The ends were cut back, 3 bases at V and 0 bases at J, with 6 bases in the middle. CDR3 amino acids: CASSLWGSGANVLTF. CDR3 DNA sequence: TGTGCCAGCAGCTTGTGGGGCTCTGGGGCCAACGTCCTGACTTTC. Drawing the rest from reference TRBV7-6 and TRBJ2-6, the complete variable domain is GAGVSQSPRYKVTKRGQDVALRCDPISGHVSLYWYRQALGQGPEFLTYFNYEAQQDKSGLPNDRFSAERPEGSISTLTIQRTEQRDSAMYRCASSLWGSGANVLTFGAGSRLTVL.

The sample holds a few counts of this clonotype. V and J are TRBV20-1 and TRBJ2-2; 11 nucleotides match TRBD2. The trim removed 5 bases at V and 4 bases at J, leaving 6 bases unmatched. Germline values: CDR1 DFQATT, CDR2 SNEGSKA (reference sequence). The CDR3 extends over 15 amino acids. The CDR3 DNA reads TGCAGTGCTCAACTAGCGGGGGTTTTCACCGGGGAGCTGTTTTTT. Its protein is CSAQLAGVFTGELFF.

Worth noting for this clonotype: A much larger clone differs from this one at a single base, so this may be a read error. The chain has TRBV7-9 and TRBJ2-7; D gene unclear. The CDR3 has 11 residues. Trimming took 5 bases from V and 6 from J, leaving 8 bases between them. CDR1 and CDR2 from the germline V gene are SEHNR and FQNEAQ (reference sequence). CDR3 nucleotide sequence: TGTGCCAGCAGCCTTAGGCTCGAGCAGTACTTC. Protein: CASSLRLEQYF.

The chain carries TRBV5-1 and TRBJ2-7; 11 bases agree with TRBD2. J was trimmed by 0 bases and V by 3 bases; bases with no gene match: 5. The CDR3 length is 16 residues. CDR1 and CDR2 (germline): SGHRS, YFSETQ. The DNA for the CDR3 is TGCGCCAGCAGCTCGGGACTAGCGGTGAGCTCCTACGAGCAGTACTTC. It is translated as CASSSGLAVSSYEQYF.

This clonotype appeared many times. The chain links TRBV7-6 to TRBJ2-1; perhaps TRBD1 as D (6 bases). The germline V gene has CDR1 SGHVS and CDR2 FNYEAQ. Trimming left V 5 bases short and J 3 bases short, with 20 bases between. The CDR3 extends over 17 amino acids. CDR3 nucleotide sequence: TGTGCCAGCAGCCCCGGGACAATTTCTGCGAACTACAATGAGCAGTTCTTC. Translation gives CASSPGTISANYNEQFF.

The chain links TRBV24-1 to TRBJ2-1; D may be TRBD1 (5 bases). The CDR3 loop spans 15 amino acids. CDR1 is KGHDR, CDR2 SFDVKD, per germline. Deletions cut 0 bases from V and 5 bases from J, with 10 bases between. CDR3 coding DNA: TGTGCCACCAGTGATTTGAAGTTCAGGGACAATGAGCAGTTCTTC. Protein product: CATSDLKFRDNEQFF.

In its sample, this clonotype was seen many times. This chain connects TRBV7-9 to TRBJ2-1; possibly TRBD1 or TRBD2 for D (5 bases each). CDR1 is SEHNR, CDR2 FQNEAQ, per germline (reference sequence). The CDR3 runs 12 residues. V lost 5 bases and J 9 bases, leaving 11 bases between the germline ends. CDR3 protein: CASSGTWGEQFF. In DNA, the CDR3 is TGTGCCAGCAGCGGGACGTGGGGTGAGCAGTTCTTC. Variable domain in full (rest from reference TRBV7-9 and TRBJ2-1): DTGVSQNPRHKITKRGQNVTFRCDPISEHNRLYWYRQTLGQGPEFLTYFQNEAQLEKSRLLSDRFSAERPKGSFSTLEIQRTEQGDSAMYLCASSGTWGEQFFGPGTRLTVL.

V and J are TRBV9 and TRBJ2-1; TRBD2 agrees at 9 bases. Germline CDR1 reads SGDLS; CDR2 reads YYNGEE. CDR3 length equals 16 residues. V dropped 4 bases and J dropped 1; count of bases not matched to a gene: 6. Here the CDR3 DNA reads TGTGCCAGCAGCCAGGGCGGGGGGGCATCCTACAATGAGCAGTTCTTC. It translates to CASSQGGGASYNEQFF.

This clonotype was seen repeatedly, ten times or more. This chain uses TRBV2 with TRBJ1-1, with a possible D match to TRBD1 (5 bases). Trimming took 4 bases from V and 8 from J, leaving 11 bases between them. The CDR3 extends over 12 amino acids. The germline gives CDR1 SNHLY, CDR2 FYNNEI. The CDR3 loop is CASSGRGREAFF. The CDR3 region has the DNA TGTGCCAGCAGTGGAAGGGGCAGGGAAGCTTTCTTT.

The chain couples TRBV12-3 or TRBV12-4 to TRBJ2-7; D perhaps matches TRBD2 (6 bases). With 5 bases removed from V and 7 bases from J, the gap between germline ends came to 21 bases. This CDR3 is built from 15 residues. CDR3 bases: TGTGCCAGCAGTCCCACGGGGTCCCTCGGGGGTGAGCAGTACTTC. This encodes CASSPTGSLGGEQYF.